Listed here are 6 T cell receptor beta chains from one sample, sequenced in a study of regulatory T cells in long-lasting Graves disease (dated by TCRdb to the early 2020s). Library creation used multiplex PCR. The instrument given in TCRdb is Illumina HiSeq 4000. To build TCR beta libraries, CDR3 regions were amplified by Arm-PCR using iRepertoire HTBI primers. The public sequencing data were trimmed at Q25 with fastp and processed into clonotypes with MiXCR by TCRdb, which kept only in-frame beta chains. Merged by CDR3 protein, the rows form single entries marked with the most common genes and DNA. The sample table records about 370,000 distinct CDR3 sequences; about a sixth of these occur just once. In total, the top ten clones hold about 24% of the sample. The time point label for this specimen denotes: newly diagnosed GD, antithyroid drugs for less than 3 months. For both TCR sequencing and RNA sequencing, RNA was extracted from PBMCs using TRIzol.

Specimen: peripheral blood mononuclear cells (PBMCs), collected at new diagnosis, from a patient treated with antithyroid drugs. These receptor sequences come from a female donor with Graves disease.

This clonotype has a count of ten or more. Here the CDR3 reads CASSETGRSYNEQFF. The CDR3 DNA sequence: TGTGCCAGCAGTGAGACAGGGCGAAGCTACAATGAGCAGTTCTTC. This chain uses TRBV2 with TRBJ2-1; TRBD1 aligns across 7 bases. With V trimmed by 3 bases and J by 3 bases, 5 bases remained unmatched. Looked up from germline, CDR1 is SNHLY and CDR2 is FYNNEI. This CDR3 contains 15 residues.

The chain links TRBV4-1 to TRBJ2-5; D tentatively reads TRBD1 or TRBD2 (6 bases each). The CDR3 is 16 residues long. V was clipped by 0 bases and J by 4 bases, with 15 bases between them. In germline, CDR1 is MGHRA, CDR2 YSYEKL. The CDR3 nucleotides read TGCGCCAGCAGCCAAGAAGGAACGGGGGCGGGAGAGACCCAGTACTTC. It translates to CASSQEGTGAGETQYF.

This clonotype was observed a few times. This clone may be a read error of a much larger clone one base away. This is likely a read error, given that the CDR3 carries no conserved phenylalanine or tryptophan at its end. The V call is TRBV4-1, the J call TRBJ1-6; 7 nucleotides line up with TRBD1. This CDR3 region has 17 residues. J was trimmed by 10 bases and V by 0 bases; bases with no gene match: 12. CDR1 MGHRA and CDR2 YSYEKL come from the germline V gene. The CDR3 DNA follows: TGCGCCAGCAGCCAAGAACCCGTGGACAGGTCCGCCTCACCCCTCCACTTG. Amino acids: CASSQEPVDRSASPLHL.

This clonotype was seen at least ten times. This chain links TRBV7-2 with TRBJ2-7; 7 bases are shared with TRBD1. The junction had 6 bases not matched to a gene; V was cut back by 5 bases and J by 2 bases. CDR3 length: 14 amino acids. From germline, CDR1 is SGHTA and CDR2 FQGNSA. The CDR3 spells CASSDGTEAYEQYF. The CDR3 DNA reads TGTGCCAGCAGCGACGGGACAGAAGCCTACGAGCAGTACTTC.

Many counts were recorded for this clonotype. CDR3 protein: CASNRQSGGELFF. The CDR3 coding sequence is TGTGCCAGCAATAGACAGTCGGGCGGGGAGCTGTTTTTT. The V and J genes are TRBV27 and TRBJ2-2; D is perhaps TRBD1 (5 bases). The CDR3 covers 13 residues. Germline lookup yields CDR1 MNHEY and CDR2 SMNVEV (reference sequence). V lost 7 bases, J lost 7 bases, and 13 bases lay in between.

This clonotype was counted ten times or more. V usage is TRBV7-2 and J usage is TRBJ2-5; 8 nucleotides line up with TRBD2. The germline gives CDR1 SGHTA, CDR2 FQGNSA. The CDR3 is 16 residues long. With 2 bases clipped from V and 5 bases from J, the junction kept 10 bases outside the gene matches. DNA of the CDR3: TGTGCCAGCAGCTTATACCCGGGAGGGCCGGGGGAGACCCAGTACTTC. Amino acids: CASSLYPGGPGETQYF.